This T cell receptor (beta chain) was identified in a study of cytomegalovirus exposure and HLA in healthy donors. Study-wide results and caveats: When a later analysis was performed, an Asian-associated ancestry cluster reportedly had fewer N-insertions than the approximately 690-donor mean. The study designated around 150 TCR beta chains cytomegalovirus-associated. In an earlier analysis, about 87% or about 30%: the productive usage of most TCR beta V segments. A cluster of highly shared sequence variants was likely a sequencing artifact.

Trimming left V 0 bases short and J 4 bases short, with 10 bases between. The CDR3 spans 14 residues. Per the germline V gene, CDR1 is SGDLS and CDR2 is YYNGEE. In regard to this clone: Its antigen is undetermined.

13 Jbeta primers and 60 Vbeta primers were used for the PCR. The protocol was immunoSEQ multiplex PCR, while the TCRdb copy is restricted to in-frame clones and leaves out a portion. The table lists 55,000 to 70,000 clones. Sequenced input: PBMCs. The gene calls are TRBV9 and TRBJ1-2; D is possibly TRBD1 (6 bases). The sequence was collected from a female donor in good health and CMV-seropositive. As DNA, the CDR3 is TGTGCCAGCAGCGTAGGTGACAGGCCCTATGGCTACACCTTC. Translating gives CASSVGDRPYGYTF.